These 3 T cell receptor beta chains were all obtained from the same sample, sequenced in a study of T cells after yellow fever vaccination. MiXCR, applied by TCRdb to the 5' RACE reads, yields one record per CDR3 protein. Of roughly 340,000 distinct CDR3 sequences listed, roughly 9.4% are singletons. The sequences come from PBMCs, collected on the day of the first yellow fever vaccination. The receptor source for this set is a man aged 18 to 35 who received the YFV17D yellow fever vaccine.

This clonotype was counted between two and nine times. CDR3 sequence reads: CASSRWTAGVDTGELFF. Here the CDR3 DNA reads TGTGCCAGCAGTCGCTGGACCGCCGGGGTCGACACCGGGGAGCTGTTTTTT. J is TRBJ2-2 and V is TRBV6-2 or TRBV6-3; a possible D gene is TRBD2 (5 bases). The CDR3 spans 17 residues. CDR1 is MNHEY and CDR2 is SVGEGT in the germline V gene. V lost 5 bases and J lost 3, with 19 bases in between.

Many counts were recorded for this clonotype. This chain links TRBV6-2 or TRBV6-3 with TRBJ2-7; TRBD1 matches at 7 bases. V lost 2 bases and J lost 1; bases outside the gene matches: 11. The CDR3 contains 17 residues. Germline-derived CDR1 and CDR2 are MNHEY and SVGEGT. CDR3 loop: CASSYRAGGYLSYEQYF. DNA of the CDR3: TGTGCCAGCAGTTACCGTGCAGGGGGATATCTATCCTACGAGCAGTACTTC.

Comment on this clonotype: The junction departs from the called germline gene at one end, perhaps through a read error. The V and J genes are TRBV11-2 and TRBJ2-5; 10 bases line up with TRBD2. Germline assignment: CDR1 SGHAT and CDR2 FQNNGV. CDR3 length: 18 amino acids. The CDR3 DNA reads as TGTGCCTGCAGCCAAAACCGAGCGGGGGGGCTTTCGGTGGAGACCCAGTACTTC. Amino acid sequence: CACSQNRAGGLSVETQYF. The full variable domain, rest sourced from reference TRBV11-2 and TRBJ2-5, is EAGVAQSPRYKIIEKRQSVAFWCNPISGHATLYWYQQILGQGPKLLIQFQNNGVVDDSQLPKDRFSAERLKGVDSTLKIQPAKLEDSAVYLCACSQNRAGGLSVETQYFGPGTRLLVL.